This T cell receptor (beta chain) was identified during a study of cytomegalovirus exposure and HLA in healthy donors. For the study at large: Early released data comprised 80 million to 100 million unique TCRs from HLA-typed donors.

To note about this clone: Germline is not matched at one junction end, which may reflect a read error.

The CDR3 sequence is 13 residues long. The germline V gene has CDR1 KGHSH and CDR2 LQKENI. With 60 Vbeta and 13 Jbeta primers, the PCR was carried out. Data came from immunoSEQ multiplex PCR; TCRdb stores just in-frame clones and leaves some out. The table has 200,000 to 250,000 clones, 60% to 80% seen once. This chain connects TRBV18 to TRBJ1-1, with D uncertain. The sequence was collected from a man younger than 30 in good health and CMV-seronegative. The sequenced sample was PBMCs. For the CDR3, the DNA is TGTGCCAGCTCACCACCGGAGGAGAAGGAAAGCAAATTT. Translated: CASSPPEEKESKF.